This TCR beta chain was documented in a study of T-cell reconstitution after alpha-beta-depleted transplantation in children (dated by TCRdb to about 2016). Regarding the complete study: Using TCR repertoire profiling, the study quantitatively followed how T-cell immune reconstitution unfolded in children after TCRalphabeta/CD19-depleted allogeneic hematopoietic cell transplantation. Broader findings and caveats from the paper: In some patients, the high TCRbeta diversity seen at day 60 was put down to recipient T cells and intrathymic progenitors that had survived conditioning. Over subsequent months, a decline in hyperexpanded clone frequencies was noted, and after one year, T-cell counts and TCRbeta diversity were mostly ascribed to newly produced T cells. The apparently early recovery of alphabetaT-cell counts about two months after transplant reportedly depended on only several hundred rapidly expanded clones that came from non-depleted graft cells.

What this sample's treatment or condition label stands for: allogeneic hematopoietic cell transplantation with graft depleted of TCRalphabeta T cells and CD19 B cells. The children who served as transplant recipients had been given grafts of TCRalphabeta/CD19-depleted allogeneic hematopoietic cells. Receptor amplification or capture employed PCR. Instrument used: Illumina HiSeq 2500. TCR library preparation used molecular barcoding, with unique molecular identifiers applied to normalize quantification of the TCRbeta repertoire. Using fastp trimming at Q25 and MiXCR clonotype assembly, TCRdb reanalyzed the public sequencing data and kept in-frame beta chains. Rows are combined by CDR3 protein, so each entry shows the most common genes and DNA. In this sample the table shows roughly 250,000 distinct CDR3 sequences, just under 8.5% of which occur a single time. The ten largest make up roughly 5.8% of the sample.

Trimming removed 5 bases from V and 1 base from J, leaving 8 bases between the germline ends. The CDR3 holds 13 amino acids from the cysteine to the phenylalanine. Only the CDR3 DNA is retained, 39 bases long and in frame from the first base. As encoded in the germline V gene, CDR1 is SQVTM while CDR2 is ANQGSEA. Ten or more counts support this clonotype. What this receptor recognizes is not known. Per-base quality was not reported, and no clone a single base away is much larger than it. The chain is made from TRBV29-1 and TRBJ2-2; the D gene is unclear. This receptor was taken from a male patient under 18 who had a stem cell transplant for acute lymphoblastic leukemia, so the T cells may come from the graft donor. The sequencing here drew on PBMCs, mostly from graft donor cells, taken 180 days after TCRalphabeta/CD19-depleted stem cell transplant. For the CDR3, the sequence is CSVLRRNTGELFF. At the DNA level, the sequence is TGCAGCGTTCTTCGGCGGAACACCGGGGAGCTGTTTTTT.